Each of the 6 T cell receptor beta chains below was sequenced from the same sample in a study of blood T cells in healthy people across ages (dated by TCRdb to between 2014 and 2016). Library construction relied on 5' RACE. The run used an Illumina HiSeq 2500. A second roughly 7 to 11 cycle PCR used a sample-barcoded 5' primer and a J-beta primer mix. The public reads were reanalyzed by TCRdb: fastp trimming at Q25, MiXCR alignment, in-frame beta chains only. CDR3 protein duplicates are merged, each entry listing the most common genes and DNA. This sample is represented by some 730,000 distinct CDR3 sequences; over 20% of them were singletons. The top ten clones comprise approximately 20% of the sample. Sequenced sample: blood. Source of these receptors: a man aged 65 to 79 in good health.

The DNA of the CDR3 is TGTGCCAGCAGCTCGGACAGGGGACACTATGGCTACACCTTC. As protein: CASSSDRGHYGYTF. The rearrangement uses TRBV7-9 and TRBJ1-2, with 9 bases lining up with TRBD1. After removal of 4 bases from V and 3 bases from J, the junction contained 3 bases not matched to a gene. The CDR3 sequence is 14 residues long. Germline loops: CDR1 SEHNR, CDR2 FQNEAQ (reference sequence).

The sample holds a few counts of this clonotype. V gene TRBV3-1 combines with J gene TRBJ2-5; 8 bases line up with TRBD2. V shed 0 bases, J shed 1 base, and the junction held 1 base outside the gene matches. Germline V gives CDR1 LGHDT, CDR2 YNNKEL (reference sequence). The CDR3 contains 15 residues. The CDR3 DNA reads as TGTGCCAGCAGCCAAGATGGGACTAGCCAAGAGACCCAGTACTTC. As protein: CASSQDGTSQETQYF.

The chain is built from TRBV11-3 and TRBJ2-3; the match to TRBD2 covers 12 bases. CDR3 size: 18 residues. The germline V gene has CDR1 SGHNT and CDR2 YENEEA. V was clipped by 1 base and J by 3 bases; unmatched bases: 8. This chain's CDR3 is CASSLATSGRVVTDTQYF. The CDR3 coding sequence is TGTGCCAGCAGCTTAGCGACTAGCGGGAGAGTTGTTACAGATACGCAGTATTTT.

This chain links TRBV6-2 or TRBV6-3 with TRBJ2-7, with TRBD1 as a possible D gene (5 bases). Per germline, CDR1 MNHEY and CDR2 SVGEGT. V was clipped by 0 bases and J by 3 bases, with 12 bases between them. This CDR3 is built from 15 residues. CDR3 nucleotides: TGTGCCAGCAGTTACTCTCCAGGGAAGGGCTACGAGCAGTACGTC. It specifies CASSYSPGKGYEQYV.

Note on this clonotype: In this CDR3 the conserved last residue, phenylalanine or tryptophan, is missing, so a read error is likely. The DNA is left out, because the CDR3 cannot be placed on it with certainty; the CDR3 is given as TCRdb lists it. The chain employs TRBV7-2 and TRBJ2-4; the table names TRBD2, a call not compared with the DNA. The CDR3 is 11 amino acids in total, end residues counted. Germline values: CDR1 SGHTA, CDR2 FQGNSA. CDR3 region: CASSRLGGLYV.

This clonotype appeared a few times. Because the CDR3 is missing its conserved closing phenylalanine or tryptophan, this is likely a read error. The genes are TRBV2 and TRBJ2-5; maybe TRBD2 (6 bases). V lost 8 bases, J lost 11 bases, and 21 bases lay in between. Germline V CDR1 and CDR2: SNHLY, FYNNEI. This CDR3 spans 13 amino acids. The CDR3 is CASLRDSRREQYV. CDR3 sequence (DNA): TGTGCCAGCTTACGGGACTCAAGACGGGAGCAGTACGTC.